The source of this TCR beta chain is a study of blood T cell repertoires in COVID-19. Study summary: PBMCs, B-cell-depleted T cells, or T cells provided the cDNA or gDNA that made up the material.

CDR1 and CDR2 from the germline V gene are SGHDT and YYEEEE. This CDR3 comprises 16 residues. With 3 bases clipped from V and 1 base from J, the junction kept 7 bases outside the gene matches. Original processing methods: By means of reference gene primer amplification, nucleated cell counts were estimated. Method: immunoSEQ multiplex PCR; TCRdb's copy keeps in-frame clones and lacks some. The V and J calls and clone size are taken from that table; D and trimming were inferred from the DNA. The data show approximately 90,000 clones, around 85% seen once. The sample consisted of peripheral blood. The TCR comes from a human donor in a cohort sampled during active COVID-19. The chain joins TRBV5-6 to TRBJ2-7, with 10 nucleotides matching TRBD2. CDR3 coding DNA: TGTGCCAGCAGCTCTCTAGCGGGGGCTAGGTCCTACGAGCAGTACTTC. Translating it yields CASSSLAGARSYEQYF.